The source of this T cell receptor beta chain is a study of cytomegalovirus exposure and HLA in healthy donors. Comments on this clone: Its specificity is not known.

The PCR contained 60 Vbeta and 13 Jbeta primers. Generated by immunoSEQ multiplex PCR, the TCRdb table keeps only in-frame clones and is missing some. The data hold about 160,000 clones, with roughly 79% observed a single time. The donors (healthy individuals) were bone marrow donors. Findings and limits, study-wide: Presence/absence analysis assumed near-uniform sequencing depth across donors.

Germline V lookup: CDR1 MNHEY, CDR2 SMNVEV (reference sequence). V lost 6 bases and J lost 8; bases outside the gene matches: 15. The CDR3 is 15 amino acids. The genes are TRBV27 and TRBJ1-1; 7 bases agree with TRBD1. Sequenced: PBMCs. The source of this sequence is a woman between 40 and 55 years old in good health and CMV-seronegative. The CDR3 here is CASRSMGGQVSEAFF. The CDR3 DNA is TGTGCCAGCAGGTCTATGGGAGGACAGGTGTCCGAAGCTTTCTTT.